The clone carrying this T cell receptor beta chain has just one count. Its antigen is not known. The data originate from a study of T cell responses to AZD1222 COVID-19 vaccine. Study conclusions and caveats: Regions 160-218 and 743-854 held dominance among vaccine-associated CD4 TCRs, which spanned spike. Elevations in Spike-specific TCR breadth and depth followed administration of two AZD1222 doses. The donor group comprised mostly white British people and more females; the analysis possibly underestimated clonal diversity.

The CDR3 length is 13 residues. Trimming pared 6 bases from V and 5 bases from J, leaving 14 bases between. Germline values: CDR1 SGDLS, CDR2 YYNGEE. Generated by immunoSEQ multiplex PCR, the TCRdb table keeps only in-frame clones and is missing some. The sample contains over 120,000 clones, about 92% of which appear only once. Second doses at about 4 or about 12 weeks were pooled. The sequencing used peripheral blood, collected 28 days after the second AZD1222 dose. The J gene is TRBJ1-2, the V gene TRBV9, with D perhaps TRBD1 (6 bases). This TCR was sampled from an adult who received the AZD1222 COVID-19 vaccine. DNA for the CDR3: TGTGCCAGCACCGGACAGTTGGAATATGGCTACACCTTC. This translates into CASTGQLEYGYTF. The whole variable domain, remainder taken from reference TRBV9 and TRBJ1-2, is DSGVTQTPKHLITATGQRVTLRCSPRSGDLSVYWYQQSLDQGLQFLIQYYNGEERAKGNILERFSAQQFPDLHSELNLSSLELGDSALYFCASTGQLEYGYTFGSGTRLTVV.